The present T cell receptor (beta chain) was sequenced within a study of response to subunit inactivated influenza vaccine. Study-wide results and caveats: The authors offered the suggestion that each seasonal influenza vaccination recruits few new T cells.

Turning to this clonotype: Its target is unknown.

One entry per CDR3 protein, called by TCRdb with MiXCR from the RT-PCR reads. The sample yields hundreds of thousands of distinct CDR3 sequences, 15% to 19% seen once. V lost 2 bases, J lost 2 bases, and 10 bases lay in between. The germline V gene has CDR1 SGHRS and CDR2 YFSETQ. The CDR3 runs to 14 residues. The chain is built from TRBV5-1 and TRBJ2-5, with D perhaps TRBD1 (5 bases). The sequence was obtained from a man aged 50 or older who received an inactivated influenza vaccine. The source material was PBMCs from blood, sampled approximately 12 days after vaccination. CDR3: CASSFSRAQETQYF. In DNA form, the CDR3 reads TGCGCCAGCAGCTTTAGCAGGGCACAAGAGACCCAGTACTTC.